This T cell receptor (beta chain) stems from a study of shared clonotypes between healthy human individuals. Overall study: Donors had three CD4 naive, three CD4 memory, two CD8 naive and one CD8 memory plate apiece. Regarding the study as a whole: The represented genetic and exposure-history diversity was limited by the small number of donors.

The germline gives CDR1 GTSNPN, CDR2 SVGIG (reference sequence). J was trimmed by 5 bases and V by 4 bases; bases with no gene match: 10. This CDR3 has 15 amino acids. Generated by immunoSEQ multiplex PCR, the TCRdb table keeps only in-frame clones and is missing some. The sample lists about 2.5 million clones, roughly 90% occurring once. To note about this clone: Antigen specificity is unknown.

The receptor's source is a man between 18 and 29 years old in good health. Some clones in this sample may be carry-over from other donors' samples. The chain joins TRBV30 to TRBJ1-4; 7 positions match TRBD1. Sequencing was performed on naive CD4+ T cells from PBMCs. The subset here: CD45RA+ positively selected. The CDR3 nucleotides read TGTGCCTGGAAAAAACCGGACAGGCAAAATGAAAAACTGTTTTTT. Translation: CAWKKPDRQNEKLFF. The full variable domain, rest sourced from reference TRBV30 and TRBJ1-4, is SQTIHQWPATLVQPVGSPLSLECTVEGTSNPNLYWYRQAAGRGLQLLFYSVGIGQISSEVPQNLSASRPQDRQFILSSKKLLLSDSGFYLCAWKKPDRQNEKLFFGSGTQLSVL.